What follows describes a single T cell receptor (beta chain). Its antigen is undetermined. These data belong to a study of cytomegalovirus exposure and HLA in healthy donors. Broader study findings: Another analysis was done later, and it associated 16,951 TCR beta sequences with HLA alleles at 0.05 false discovery rate.

The CDR3 spans 11 residues. CDR1 and CDR2 (germline): GTSNPN, SVGIG (reference sequence). V lost 5 bases and J lost 5, with 9 bases in between. It was with 60 Vbeta and 13 Jbeta primers that the PCR ran. Generated by immunoSEQ multiplex PCR, the TCRdb table keeps only in-frame clones and is missing some. This table has about 130,000 clones, approximately 78% appearing once. This chain links TRBV30 with TRBJ1-2; possibly TRBD1 for D (6 bases). The sequenced sample was PBMCs. This clonotype originated in a human donor in good health. CDR3 bases: TGTGCCTGGTATACAGGGTATGGCTACACCTTC. Residues: CAWYTGYGYTF. Using reference TRBV30 and TRBJ1-2 for the parts outside the CDR3, the full variable domain is SQTIHQWPATLVQPVGSPLSLECTVEGTSNPNLYWYRQAAGRGLQLLFYSVGIGQISSEVPQNLSASRPQDRQFILSSKKLLLSDSGFYLCAWYTGYGYTFGSGTRLTVV.